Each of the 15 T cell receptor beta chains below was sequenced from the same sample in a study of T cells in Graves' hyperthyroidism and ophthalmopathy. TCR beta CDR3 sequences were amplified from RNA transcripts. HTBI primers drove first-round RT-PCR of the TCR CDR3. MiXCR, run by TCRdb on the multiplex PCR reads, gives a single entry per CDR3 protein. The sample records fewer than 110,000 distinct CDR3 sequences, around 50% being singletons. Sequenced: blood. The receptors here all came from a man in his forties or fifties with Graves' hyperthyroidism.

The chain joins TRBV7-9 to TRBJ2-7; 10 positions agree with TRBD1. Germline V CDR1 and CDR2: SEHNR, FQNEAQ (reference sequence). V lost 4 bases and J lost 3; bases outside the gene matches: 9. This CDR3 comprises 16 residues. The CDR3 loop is CASSSWGQGYGYEQYF. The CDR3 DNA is TGTGCCAGCAGCTCCTGGGGACAGGGGTACGGCTACGAGCAGTACTTC.

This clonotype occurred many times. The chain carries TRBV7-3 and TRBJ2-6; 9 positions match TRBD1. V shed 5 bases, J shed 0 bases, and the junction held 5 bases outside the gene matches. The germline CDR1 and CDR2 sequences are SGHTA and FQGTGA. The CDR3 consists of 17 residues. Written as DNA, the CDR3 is TGTGCCAGCAGCGCGGGACAGGGCCTCTCTGGGGCCAACGTCCTGACTTTC. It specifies CASSAGQGLSGANVLTF.

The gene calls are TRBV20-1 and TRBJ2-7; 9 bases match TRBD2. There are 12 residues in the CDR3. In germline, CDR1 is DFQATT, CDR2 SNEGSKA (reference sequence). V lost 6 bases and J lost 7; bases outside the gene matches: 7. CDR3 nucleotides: TGCAGTGCCAGCGCACTAGCGGGTGAGCAGTACTTC. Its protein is CSASALAGEQYF.

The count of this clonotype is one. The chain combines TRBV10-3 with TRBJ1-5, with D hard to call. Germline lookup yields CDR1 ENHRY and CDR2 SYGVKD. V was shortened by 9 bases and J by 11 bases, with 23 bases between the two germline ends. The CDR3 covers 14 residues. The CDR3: CAISSVVPLRSQHF. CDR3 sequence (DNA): TGTGCCATTTCCTCGGTCGTCCCGTTGAGGTCCCAGCATTTT.

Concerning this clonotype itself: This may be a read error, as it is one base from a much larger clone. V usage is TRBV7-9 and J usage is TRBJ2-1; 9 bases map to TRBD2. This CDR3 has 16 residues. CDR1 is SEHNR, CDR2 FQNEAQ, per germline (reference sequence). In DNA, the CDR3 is TGTGCCAGCAGTTACTCGGTAGCGGGGGCCTACAATGAGCGGTTCTTC. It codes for CASSYSVAGAYNERFF. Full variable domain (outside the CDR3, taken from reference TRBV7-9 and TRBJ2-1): DTGVSQNPRHKITKRGQNVTFRCDPISEHNRLYWYRQTLGQGPEFLTYFQNEAQLEKSRLLSDRFSAERPKGSFSTLEIQRTEQGDSAMYLCASSYSVAGAYNERFFGPGTRLTVL.

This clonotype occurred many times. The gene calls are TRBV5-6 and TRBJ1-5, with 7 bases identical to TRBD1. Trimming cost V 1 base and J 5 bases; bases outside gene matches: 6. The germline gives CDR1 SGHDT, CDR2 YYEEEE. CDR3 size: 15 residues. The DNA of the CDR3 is TGTGCCAGCAGCTTGTGGGACAGAGGGGATCAGCCCCAGCATTTT. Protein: CASSLWDRGDQPQHF.

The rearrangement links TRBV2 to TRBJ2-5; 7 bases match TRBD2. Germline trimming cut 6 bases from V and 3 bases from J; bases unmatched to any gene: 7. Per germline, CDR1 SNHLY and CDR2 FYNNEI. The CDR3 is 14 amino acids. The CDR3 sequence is CASRRGGLEETQYF. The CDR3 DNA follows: TGTGCCAGCAGGCGGGGAGGGCTTGAAGAGACCCAGTACTTC.

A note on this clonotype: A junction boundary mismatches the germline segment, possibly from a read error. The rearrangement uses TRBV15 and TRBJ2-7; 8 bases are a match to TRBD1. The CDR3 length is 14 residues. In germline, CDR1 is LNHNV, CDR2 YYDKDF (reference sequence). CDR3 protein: CVTSTGTGSYEQYF. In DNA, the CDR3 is TGTGTCACCAGCACCGGGACAGGATCCTACGAGCAGTACTTC.

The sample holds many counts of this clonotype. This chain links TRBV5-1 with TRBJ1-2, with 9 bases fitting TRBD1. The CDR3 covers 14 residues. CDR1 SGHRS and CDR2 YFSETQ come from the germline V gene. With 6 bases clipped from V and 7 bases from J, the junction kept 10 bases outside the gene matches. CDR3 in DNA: TGCGCCAGCAAGGCGGACAGGGGATCTCGTGGCTACACCTTC. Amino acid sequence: CASKADRGSRGYTF. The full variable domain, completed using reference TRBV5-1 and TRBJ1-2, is KAGVTQTPRYLIKTRGQQVTLSCSPISGHRSVSWYQQTPGQGLQFLFEYFSETQRNKGNFPGRFSGRQFSNSRSEMNVSTLELGDSALYLCASKADRGSRGYTFGSGTRLTVV.

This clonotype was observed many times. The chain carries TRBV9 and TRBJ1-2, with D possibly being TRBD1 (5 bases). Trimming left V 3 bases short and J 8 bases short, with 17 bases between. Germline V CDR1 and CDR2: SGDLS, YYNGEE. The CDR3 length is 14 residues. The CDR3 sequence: CASSAGRGGGGYTF. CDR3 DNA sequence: TGTGCCAGCAGCGCCGGGCGGGGGGGTGGGGGCTACACCTTC.

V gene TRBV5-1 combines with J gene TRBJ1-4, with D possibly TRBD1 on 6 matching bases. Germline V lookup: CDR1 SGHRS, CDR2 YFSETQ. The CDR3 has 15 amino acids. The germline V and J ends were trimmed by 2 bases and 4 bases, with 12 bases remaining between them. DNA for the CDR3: TGCGCCAGCAGCTTAACTGGACAGTTTAATGAAAAACTGTTTTTT. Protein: CASSLTGQFNEKLFF.

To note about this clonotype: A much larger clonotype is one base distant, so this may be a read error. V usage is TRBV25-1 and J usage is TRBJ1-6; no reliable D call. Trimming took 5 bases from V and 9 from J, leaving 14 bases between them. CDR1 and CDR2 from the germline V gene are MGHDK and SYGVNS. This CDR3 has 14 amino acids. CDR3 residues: CASSSTEFSSPLHF. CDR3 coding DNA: TGTGCCAGCAGTTCGACTGAGTTTAGTTCACCCCTCCACTTT. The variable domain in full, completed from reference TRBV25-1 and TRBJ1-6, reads EADIYQTPRYLVIGTGKKITLECSQTMGHDKMYWYQQDPGMELHLIHYSYGVNSTEKGDLSSESTVSRIRTEHFPLTLESARPSHTSQYLCASSSTEFSSPLHFGNGTRLTVT.

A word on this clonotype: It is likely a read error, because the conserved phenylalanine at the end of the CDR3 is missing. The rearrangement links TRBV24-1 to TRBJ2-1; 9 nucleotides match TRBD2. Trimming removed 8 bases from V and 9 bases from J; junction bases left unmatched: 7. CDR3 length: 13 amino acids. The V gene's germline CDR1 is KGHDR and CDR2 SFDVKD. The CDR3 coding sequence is TGTGCCACCAACCAGCGGGAGGTGGTTGAGCAGTTCTAC. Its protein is CATNQREVVEQFY.

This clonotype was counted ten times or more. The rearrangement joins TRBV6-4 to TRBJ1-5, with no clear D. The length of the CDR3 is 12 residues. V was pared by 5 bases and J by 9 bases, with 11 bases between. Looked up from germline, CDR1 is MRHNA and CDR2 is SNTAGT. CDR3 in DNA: TGTGCCAGCAGTAGGACCGTTGCGCCCCAGCATTTT. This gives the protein CASSRTVAPQHF.

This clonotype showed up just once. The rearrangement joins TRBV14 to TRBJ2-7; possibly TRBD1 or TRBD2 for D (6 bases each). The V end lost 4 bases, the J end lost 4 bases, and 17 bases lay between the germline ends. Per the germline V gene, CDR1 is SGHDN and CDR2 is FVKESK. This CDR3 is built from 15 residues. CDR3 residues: CASSLGKGGTYEQYF. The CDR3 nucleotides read TGTGCCAGCAGCCTCGGTAAGGGGGGCACGTACGAGCAGTACTTC.